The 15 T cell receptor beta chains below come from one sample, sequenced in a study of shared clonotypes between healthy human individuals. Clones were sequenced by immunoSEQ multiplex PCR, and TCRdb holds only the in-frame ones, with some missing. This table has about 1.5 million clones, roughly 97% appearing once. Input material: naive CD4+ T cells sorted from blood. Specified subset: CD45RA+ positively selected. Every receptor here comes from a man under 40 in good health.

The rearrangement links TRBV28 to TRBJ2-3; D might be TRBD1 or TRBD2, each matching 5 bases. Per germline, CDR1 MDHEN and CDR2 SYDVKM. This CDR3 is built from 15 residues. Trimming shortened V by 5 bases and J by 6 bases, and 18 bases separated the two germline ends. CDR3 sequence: CASSPRGGPRDTQYF. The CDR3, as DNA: TGTGCCAGCAGTCCTCGGGGCGGGCCTAGGGATACGCAGTATTTT.

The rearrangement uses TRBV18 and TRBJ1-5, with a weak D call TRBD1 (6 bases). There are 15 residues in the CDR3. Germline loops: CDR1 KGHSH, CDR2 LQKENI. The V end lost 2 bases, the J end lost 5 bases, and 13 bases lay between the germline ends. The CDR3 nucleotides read TGTGCCAGCTCACCAAAAAGAGCAGGGGATCAGCCCCAGCATTTT. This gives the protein CASSPKRAGDQPQHF.

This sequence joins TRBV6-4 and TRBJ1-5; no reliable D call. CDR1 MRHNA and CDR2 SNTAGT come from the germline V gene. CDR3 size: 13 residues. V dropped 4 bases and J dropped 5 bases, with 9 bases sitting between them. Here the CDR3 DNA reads TGTGCCAGCAGTGGTGAAATCGATCAGCCCCAGCATTTT. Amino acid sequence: CASSGEIDQPQHF.

CDR3: CASRGTTSDPYEQYF. The CDR3 region has the DNA TGTGCCAGCAGGGGCACGACGTCGGATCCCTACGAGCAGTACTTC. The chain links TRBV6-5 to TRBJ2-7; D remains unclear. This CDR3 is built from 15 residues. The V end was cut by 6 bases, the J end by 2 bases, with 17 bases between. Germline V gives CDR1 MNHEY, CDR2 SVGAGI.

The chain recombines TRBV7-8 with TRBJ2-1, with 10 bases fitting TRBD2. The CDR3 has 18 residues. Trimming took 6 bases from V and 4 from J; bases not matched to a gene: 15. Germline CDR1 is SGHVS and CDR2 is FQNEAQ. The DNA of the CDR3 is TGTGCCAGCAGGGCCCGGGGGGCTAGCGGGAGTAGGTACAATGAGCAGTTCTTC. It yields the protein CASRARGASGSRYNEQFF.

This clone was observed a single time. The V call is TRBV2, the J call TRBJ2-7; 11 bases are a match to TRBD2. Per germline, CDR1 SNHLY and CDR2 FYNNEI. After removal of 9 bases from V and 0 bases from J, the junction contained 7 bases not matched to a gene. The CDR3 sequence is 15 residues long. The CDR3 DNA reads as TGTGCCAGTACCTTAACTAGCGGGAGCTCCTACGAGCAGTACTTC. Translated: CASTLTSGSSYEQYF.

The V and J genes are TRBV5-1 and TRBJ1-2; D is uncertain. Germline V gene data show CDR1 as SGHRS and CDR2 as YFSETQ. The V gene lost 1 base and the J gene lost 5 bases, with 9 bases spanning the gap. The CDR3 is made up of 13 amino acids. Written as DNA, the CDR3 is TGCGCCAGCAGCTTGAGCTCCGTTTATGGCTACACCTTC. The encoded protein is CASSLSSVYGYTF.

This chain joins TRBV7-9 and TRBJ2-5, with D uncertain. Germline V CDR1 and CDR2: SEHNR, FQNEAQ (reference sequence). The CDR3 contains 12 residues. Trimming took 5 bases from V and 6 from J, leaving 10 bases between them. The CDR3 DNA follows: TGTGCCAGCAGCCAGATAGAGAAGACCCAGTACTTC. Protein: CASSQIEKTQYF.

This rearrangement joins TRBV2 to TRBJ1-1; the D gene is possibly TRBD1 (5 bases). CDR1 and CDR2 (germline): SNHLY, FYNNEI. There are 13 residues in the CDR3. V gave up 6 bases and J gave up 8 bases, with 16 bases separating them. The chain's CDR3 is CASRVTVAGEAFF. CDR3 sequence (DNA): TGTGCCAGCAGGGTGACAGTGGCGGGCGAAGCTTTCTTT.

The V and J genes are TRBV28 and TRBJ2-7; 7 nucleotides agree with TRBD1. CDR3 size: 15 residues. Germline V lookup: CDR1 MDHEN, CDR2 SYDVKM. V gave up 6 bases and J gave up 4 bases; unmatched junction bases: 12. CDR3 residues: CASRQRQGERYEQYF. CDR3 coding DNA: TGTGCCAGCAGGCAAAGACAGGGTGAAAGATACGAGCAGTACTTC.

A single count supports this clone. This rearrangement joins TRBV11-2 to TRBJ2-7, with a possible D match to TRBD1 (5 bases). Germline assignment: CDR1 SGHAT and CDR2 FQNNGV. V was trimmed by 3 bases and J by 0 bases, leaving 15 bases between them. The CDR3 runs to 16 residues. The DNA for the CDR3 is TGTGCCAGCAGCTTTTCCCCCATGACAGACTCCTACGAGCAGTACTTC. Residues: CASSFSPMTDSYEQYF.

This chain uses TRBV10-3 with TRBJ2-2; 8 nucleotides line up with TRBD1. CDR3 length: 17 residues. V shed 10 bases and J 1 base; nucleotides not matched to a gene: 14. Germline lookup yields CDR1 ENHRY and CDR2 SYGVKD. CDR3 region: CATAWTGPPVNTGELFF. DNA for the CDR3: TGTGCCACCGCATGGACAGGGCCCCCTGTGAACACCGGGGAGCTGTTTTTT.

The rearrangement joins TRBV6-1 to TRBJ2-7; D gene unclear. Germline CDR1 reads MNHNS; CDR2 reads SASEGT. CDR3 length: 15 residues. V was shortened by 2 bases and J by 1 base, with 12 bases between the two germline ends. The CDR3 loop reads CASSESMGRSYEQYF. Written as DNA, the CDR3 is TGTGCCAGCAGTGAAAGCATGGGCAGATCCTACGAGCAGTACTTC.

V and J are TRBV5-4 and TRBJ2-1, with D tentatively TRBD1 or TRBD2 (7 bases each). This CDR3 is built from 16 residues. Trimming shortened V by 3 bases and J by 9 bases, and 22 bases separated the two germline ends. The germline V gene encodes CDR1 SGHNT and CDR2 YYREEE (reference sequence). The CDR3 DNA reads TGTGCCAGCAGCTGGGGAGGGGGCGCAACGGTCGGTGAGCAGTTCTTC. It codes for CASSWGGGATVGEQFF.

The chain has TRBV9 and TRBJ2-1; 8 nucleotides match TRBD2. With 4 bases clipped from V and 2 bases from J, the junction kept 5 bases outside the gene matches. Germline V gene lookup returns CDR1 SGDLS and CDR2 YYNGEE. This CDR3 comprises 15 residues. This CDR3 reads CASSQTSGAYNEQFF. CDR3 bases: TGTGCCAGCAGCCAAACTAGCGGAGCCTACAATGAGCAGTTCTTC.